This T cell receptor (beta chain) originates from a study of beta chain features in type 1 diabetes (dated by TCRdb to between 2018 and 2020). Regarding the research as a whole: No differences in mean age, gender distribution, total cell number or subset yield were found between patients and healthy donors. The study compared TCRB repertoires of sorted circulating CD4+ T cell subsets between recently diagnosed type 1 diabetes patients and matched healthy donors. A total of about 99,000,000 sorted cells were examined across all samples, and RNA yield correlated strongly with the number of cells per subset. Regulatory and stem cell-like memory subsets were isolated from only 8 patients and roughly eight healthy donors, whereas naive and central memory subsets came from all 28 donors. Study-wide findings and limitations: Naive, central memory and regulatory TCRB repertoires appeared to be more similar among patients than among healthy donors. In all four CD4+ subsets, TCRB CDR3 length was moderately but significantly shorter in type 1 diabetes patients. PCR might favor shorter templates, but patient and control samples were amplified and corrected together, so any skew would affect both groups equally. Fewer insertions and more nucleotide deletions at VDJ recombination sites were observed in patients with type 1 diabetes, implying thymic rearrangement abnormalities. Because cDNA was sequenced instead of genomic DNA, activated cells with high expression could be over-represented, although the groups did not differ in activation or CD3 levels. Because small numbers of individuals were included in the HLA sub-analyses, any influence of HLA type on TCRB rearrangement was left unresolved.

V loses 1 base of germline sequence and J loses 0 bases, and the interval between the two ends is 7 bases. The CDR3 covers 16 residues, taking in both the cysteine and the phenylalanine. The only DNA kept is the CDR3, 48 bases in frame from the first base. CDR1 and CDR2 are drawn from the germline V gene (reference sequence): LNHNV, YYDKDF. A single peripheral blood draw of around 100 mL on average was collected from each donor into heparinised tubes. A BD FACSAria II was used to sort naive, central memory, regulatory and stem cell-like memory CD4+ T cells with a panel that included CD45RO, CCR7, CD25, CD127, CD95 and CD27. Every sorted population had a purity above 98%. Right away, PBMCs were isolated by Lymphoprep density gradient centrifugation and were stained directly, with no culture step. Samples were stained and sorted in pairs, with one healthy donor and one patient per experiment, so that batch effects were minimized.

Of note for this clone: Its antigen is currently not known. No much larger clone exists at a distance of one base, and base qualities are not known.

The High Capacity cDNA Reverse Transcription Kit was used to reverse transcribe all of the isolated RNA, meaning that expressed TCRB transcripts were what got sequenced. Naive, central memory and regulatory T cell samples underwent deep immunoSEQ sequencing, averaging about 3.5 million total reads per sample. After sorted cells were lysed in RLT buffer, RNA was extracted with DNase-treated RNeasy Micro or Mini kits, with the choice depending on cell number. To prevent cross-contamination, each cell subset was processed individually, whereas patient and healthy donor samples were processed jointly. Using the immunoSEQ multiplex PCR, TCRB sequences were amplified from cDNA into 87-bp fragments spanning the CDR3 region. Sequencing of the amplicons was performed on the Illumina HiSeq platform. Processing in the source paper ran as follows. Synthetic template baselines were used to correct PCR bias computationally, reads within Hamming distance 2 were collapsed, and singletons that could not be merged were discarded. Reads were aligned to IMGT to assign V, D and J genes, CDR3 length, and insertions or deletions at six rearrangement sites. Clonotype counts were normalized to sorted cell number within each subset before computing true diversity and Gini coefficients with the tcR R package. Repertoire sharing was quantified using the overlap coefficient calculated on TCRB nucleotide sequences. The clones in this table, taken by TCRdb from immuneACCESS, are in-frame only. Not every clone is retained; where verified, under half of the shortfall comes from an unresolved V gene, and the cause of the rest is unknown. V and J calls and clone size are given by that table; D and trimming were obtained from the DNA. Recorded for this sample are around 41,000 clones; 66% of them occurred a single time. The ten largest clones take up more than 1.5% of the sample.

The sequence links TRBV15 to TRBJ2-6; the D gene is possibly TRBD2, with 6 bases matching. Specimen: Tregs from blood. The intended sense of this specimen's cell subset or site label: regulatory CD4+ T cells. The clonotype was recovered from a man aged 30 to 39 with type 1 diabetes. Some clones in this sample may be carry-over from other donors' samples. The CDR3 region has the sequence CATSRGGVSGANVLTF. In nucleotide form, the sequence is TGTGCCACCAGCAGAGGGGGGGTCTCTGGGGCCAACGTCCTGACTTTC.